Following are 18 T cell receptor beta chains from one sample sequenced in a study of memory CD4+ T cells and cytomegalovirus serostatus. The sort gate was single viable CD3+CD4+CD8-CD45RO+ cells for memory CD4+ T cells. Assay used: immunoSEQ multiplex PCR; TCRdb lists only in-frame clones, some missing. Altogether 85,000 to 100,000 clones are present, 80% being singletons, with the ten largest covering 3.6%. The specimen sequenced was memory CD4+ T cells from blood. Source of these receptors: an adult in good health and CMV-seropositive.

The CDR3 protein is CASSLDGGELFF. The DNA of the CDR3 is TGTGCCAGCAGCTTAGATGGCGGGGAGCTGTTTTTT. This chain joins TRBV11-3 and TRBJ2-2; D uncertain. Trimming shortened V by 0 bases and J by 7 bases, and 3 bases separated the two germline ends. The CDR3 has 12 amino acids. From germline, CDR1 is SGHNT and CDR2 YENEEA.

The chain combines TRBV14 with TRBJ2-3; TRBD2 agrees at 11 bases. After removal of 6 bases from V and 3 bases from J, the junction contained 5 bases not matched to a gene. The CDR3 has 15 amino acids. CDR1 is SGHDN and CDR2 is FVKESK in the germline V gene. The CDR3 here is CASRLTSGRTDTQYF. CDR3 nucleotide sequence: TGTGCCAGCAGACTAACTAGCGGGAGAACAGATACGCAGTATTTT.

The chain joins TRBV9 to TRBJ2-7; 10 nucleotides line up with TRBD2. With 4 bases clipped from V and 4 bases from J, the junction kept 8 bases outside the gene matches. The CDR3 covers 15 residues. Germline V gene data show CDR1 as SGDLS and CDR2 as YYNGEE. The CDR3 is CASSLGLADKYEQYF. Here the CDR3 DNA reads TGTGCCAGCAGCCTAGGACTAGCGGATAAGTACGAGCAGTACTTC. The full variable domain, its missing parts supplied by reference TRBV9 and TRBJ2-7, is DSGVTQTPKHLITATGQRVTLRCSPRSGDLSVYWYQQSLDQGLQFLIQYYNGEERAKGNILERFSAQQFPDLHSELNLSSLELGDSALYFCASSLGLADKYEQYFGPGTRLTVT.

The chain's CDR3 is CASPKGENYGYTF. Here the CDR3 DNA reads TGTGCCAGCCCCAAGGGAGAAAACTATGGCTACACCTTC. The chain uses TRBV6-8 and TRBJ1-2; D not certain. From germline, CDR1 is MNHGY and CDR2 SAAAGT. Trimming removed 8 bases at V and 2 bases at J, with 12 bases between. This CDR3 comprises 13 residues.

This CDR3 is CASSEYGGGYTF. In DNA, the CDR3 is TGTGCCAGCAGTGAATACGGGGGAGGCTACACCTTC. V usage is TRBV2 and J usage is TRBJ1-2; a possible D gene is TRBD1 (5 bases). Germline CDR1 SNHLY, CDR2 FYNNEI. Between the trimmed V and J ends, which lost 2 bases and 8 bases, there was a span of 9 bases. The CDR3 consists of 12 residues.

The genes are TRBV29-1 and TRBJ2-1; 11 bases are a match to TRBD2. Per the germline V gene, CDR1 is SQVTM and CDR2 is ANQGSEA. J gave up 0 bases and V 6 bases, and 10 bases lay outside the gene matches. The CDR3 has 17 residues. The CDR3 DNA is TGCAGCGTGATGACTAGCGGGGCCCGGAGCTCCTACAATGAGCAGTTCTTC. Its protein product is CSVMTSGARSSYNEQFF.

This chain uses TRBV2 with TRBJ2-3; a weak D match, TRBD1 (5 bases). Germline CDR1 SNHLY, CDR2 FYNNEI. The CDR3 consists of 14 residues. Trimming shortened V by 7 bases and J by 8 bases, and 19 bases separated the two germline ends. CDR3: CASIEGAYTVTQYF. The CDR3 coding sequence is TGTGCCAGCATCGAAGGGGCCTATACGGTTACGCAGTATTTT.

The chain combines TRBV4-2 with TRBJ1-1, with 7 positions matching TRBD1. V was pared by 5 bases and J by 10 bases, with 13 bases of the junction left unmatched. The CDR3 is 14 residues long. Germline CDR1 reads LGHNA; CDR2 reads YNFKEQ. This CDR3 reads CASSLGPQGERAFF. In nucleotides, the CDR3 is TGTGCCAGCAGCTTGGGACCGCAGGGGGAACGAGCTTTCTTT.

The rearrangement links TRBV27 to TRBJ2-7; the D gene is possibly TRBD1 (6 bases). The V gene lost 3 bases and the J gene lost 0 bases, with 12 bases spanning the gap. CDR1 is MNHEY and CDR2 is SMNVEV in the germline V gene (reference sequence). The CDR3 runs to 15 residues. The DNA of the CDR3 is TGTGCCAGCAGTTTCCAGGGGCAGAGCTCCTACGAGCAGTACTTC. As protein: CASSFQGQSSYEQYF.

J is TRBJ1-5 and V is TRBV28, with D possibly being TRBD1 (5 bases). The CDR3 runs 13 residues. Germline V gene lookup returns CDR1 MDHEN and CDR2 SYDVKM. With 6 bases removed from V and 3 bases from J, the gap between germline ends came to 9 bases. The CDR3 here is CASSQGVNQPQHF. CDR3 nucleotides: TGTGCCAGCAGCCAGGGAGTCAATCAGCCCCAGCATTTT.

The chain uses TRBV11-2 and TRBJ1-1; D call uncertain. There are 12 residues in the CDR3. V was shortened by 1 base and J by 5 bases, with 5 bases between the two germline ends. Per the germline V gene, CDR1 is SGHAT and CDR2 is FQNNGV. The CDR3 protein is CASSLGRTEAFF. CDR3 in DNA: TGTGCCAGCAGCTTAGGTCGGACTGAAGCTTTCTTT.

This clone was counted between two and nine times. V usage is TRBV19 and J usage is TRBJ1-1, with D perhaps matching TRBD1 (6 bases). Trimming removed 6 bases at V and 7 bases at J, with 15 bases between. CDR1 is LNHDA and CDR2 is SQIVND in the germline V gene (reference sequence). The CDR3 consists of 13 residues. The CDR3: CASRGAATSEAFF. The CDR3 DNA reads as TGTGCCAGTAGGGGGGCCGCGACAAGTGAAGCTTTCTTT.

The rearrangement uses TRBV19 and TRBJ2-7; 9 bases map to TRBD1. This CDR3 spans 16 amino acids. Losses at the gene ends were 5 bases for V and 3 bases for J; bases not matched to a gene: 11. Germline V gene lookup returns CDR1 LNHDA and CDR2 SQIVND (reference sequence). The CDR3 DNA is TGTGCCAGTAGTCCCCGGACAGGGGAAAGGATCTACGAGCAGTACTTC. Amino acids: CASSPRTGERIYEQYF.

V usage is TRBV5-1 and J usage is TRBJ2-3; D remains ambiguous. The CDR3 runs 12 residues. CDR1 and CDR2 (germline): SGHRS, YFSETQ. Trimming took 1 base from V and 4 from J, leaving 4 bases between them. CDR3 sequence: CASSLISDTQYF. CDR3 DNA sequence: TGCGCCAGCAGCTTGATATCAGATACGCAGTATTTT.

CDR3 loop: CASSQERVATNEKLFF. DNA for the CDR3: TGTGCCAGCAGCCAAGAGAGGGTGGCAACTAATGAAAAACTGTTTTTT. The chain combines TRBV4-2 with TRBJ1-4; D gene uncertain. V was trimmed by 0 bases and J by 0 bases, leaving 8 bases between them. Per germline, CDR1 LGHNA and CDR2 YNFKEQ. The CDR3 loop spans 16 amino acids.

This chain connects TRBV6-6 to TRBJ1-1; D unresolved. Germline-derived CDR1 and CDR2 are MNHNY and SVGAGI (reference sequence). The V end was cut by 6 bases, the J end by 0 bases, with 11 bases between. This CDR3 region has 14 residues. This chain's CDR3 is CASRSSEMNTEAFF. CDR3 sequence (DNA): TGTGCCAGCAGGTCGAGTGAAATGAACACTGAAGCTTTCTTT.

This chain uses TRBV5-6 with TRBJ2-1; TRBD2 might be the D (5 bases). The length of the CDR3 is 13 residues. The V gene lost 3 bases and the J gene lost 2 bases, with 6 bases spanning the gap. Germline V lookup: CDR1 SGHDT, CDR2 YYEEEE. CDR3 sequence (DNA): TGTGCCAGCAGCTCCGGGACCTACAATGAGCAGTTCTTC. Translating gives CASSSGTYNEQFF.

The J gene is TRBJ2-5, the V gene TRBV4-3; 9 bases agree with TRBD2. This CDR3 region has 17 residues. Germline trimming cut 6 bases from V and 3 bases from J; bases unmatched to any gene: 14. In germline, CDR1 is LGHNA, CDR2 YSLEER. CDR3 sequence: CASRPLAGPKNEETQYF. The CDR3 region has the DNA TGCGCCAGCAGGCCCCTAGCGGGACCAAAGAACGAAGAGACCCAGTACTTC.